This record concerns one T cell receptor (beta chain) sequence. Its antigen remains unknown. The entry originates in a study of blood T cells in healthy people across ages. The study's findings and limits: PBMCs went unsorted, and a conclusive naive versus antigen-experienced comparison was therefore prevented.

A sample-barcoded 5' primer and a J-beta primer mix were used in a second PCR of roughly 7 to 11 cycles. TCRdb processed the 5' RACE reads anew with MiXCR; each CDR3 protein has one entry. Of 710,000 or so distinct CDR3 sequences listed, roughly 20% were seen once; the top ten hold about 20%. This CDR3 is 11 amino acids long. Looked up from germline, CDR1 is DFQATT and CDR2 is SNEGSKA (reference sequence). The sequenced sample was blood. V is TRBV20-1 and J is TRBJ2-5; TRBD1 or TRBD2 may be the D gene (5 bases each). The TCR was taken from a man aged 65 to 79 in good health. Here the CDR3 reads CAWGYQETQYF. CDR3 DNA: TGCGCCTGGGGGTACCAAGAGACCCAGTACTTC.